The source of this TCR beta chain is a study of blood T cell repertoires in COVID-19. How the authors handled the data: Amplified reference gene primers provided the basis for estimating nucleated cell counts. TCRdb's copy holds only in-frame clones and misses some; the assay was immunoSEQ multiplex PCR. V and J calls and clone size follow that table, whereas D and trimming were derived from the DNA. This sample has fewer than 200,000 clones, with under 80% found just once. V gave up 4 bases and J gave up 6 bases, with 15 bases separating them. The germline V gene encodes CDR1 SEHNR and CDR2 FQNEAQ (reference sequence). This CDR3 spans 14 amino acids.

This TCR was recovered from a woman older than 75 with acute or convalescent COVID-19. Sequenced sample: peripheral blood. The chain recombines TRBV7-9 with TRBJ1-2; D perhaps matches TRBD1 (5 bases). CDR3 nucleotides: TGTGCCAGCAGCTCAGATCAGGGCACCAATGGCTACACCTTC. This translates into CASSSDQGTNGYTF.